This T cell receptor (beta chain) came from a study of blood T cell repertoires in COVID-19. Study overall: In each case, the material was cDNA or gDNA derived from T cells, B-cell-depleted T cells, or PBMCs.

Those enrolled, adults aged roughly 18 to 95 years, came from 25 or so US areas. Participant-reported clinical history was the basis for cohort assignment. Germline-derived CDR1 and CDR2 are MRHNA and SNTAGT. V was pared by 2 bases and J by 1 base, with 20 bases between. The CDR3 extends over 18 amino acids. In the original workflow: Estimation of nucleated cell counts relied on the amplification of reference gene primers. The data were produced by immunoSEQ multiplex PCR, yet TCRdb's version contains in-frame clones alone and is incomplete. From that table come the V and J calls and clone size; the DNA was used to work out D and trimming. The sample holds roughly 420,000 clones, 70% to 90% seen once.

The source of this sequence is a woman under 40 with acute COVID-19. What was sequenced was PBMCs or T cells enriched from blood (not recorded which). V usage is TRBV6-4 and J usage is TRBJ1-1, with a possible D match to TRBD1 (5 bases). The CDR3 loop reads CASSDPLFRQGQNTEAFF. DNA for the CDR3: TGTGCCAGCAGTGACCCCCTTTTTAGGCAGGGCCAGAACACTGAAGCTTTCTTT.